The rows below give T cell receptor beta chains drawn from one sample of a study of human T cells and chemical hapten exposure. TCRdb ran MiXCR on the RACE reads and lists one entry per CDR3 protein. The sample records approximately 260,000 distinct CDR3 sequences, approximately 8.6% being singletons. Sample: whole blood, taken in connection with sensitization to the hapten diphenylcyclopropenone (DPC). Every receptor here comes from a woman aged 40 to 50 with alopecia areata. Some clones in this sample may be carry-over from other donors' samples. The CDR3 runs from the conserved cysteine through the conserved F or W. The D gene is left open where the match is weak. Clone size is not always given. Where it is, it says once, few, many or a class for expanded clones.

cdr3_nt: TGTGCCAGCACCAATACCGGGACAGGGTCCTACGAGCAGTACTTC
cdr3_aa: CASTNTGTGSYEQYF
d_call: TRBD1
clone_size: -
j_call: TRBJ2-7
v_call: TRBV12-3/TRBV12-4

cdr3_nt: TGTGCCAGCAGTGAAGGTTGGGGGACTGAAGCTTTCTTT
cdr3_aa: CASSEGWGTEAFF
d_call: -
clone_size: -
j_call: TRBJ1-1
v_call: TRBV6-1

cdr3_nt: TGTGCCAGCAGCTTAGGAGGGATTGCAGATACGCAGTATTTT
cdr3_aa: CASSLGGIADTQYF
d_call: -
clone_size: -
j_call: TRBJ2-3
v_call: TRBV7-9

cdr3_nt: TGTGCCAGCAGTTACTCGAAGAGGCTGAGCCTGGGAGACCCGGCCAGGGAGAAGGATCAGTACTTC
cdr3_aa: CASSYSKRLSLGDPAREKDQYF
d_call: -
clone_size: few
j_call: TRBJ2-4
v_call: TRBV6-2/TRBV6-3

cdr3_nt: TGTGCCATCAGTGAGTCGGATCGGACTAGCGATGAGCAGTTCTTC
cdr3_aa: CAISESDRTSDEQFF
d_call: TRBD2
clone_size: few
j_call: TRBJ2-1
v_call: TRBV10-3

cdr3_nt: TGTGCCAGCAGCCCAGCGGGACTAGCGGGAGTTGAGCAGTTCTTC
cdr3_aa: CASSPAGLAGVEQFF
d_call: TRBD2
clone_size: few
j_call: TRBJ2-1
v_call: TRBV9

cdr3_nt: TGTGCCAGCAGTTCCTGGGGGGGGCAAAGTGAAGCTTTCTTT
cdr3_aa: CASSSWGGQSEAFF
d_call: -
clone_size: -
j_call: TRBJ1-1
v_call: TRBV12-3/TRBV12-4

cdr3_nt: TGTGCCAGCAGCTTAGCCCCCGGTAGCAATCAGCCCCAGCATTTT
cdr3_aa: CASSLAPGSNQPQHF
d_call: -
clone_size: many
j_call: TRBJ1-5
v_call: TRBV7-2

cdr3_nt: TGCGCCAGCAGCCCAGGGACAGGGGCTGGCAATGAGCAGTTCTTC
cdr3_aa: CASSPGTGAGNEQFF
d_call: TRBD1
clone_size: -
j_call: TRBJ2-1
v_call: TRBV5-1

cdr3_nt: TGTGCCAGCAGCTTCTCACTTGGGAAAGGGGGCGCGGGAGAGACCCAGTACTTC
cdr3_aa: CASSFSLGKGGAGETQYF
d_call: TRBD1
clone_size: few
j_call: TRBJ2-5
v_call: TRBV7-9

cdr3_nt: TGTGCCAGCAGTCCCACTAGCGTCGTGGGGACCCAGTACTTC
cdr3_aa: CASSPTSVVGTQYF
d_call: TRBD2
clone_size: many
j_call: TRBJ2-5
v_call: TRBV12-3/TRBV12-4

cdr3_nt: TGCAGTGCTAGAGATAACTCTGGAAACACCATATATTTT
cdr3_aa: CSARDNSGNTIYF
d_call: -
clone_size: -
j_call: TRBJ1-3
v_call: TRBV20-1

cdr3_nt: TGTGCCAGCAGCCAAAGCGAGGGGGTCAAGGGAAACACCATATATTTT
cdr3_aa: CASSQSEGVKGNTIYF
d_call: -
clone_size: few
j_call: TRBJ1-3
v_call: TRBV4-2

cdr3_nt: TGTGCCAGCAATGACGGGGCTCAAAGCACTGAAGCTTTCTTT
cdr3_aa: CASNDGAQSTEAFF
d_call: -
clone_size: -
j_call: TRBJ1-1
v_call: TRBV6-2/TRBV6-3

cdr3_nt: TGTGCCAGCAGCCCCCGGGACAGCTACCAGGGGACCCAGTACTTC
cdr3_aa: CASSPRDSYQGTQYF
d_call: TRBD1
clone_size: -
j_call: TRBJ2-5
v_call: TRBV6-2/TRBV6-3

cdr3_nt: TGTGCCAGCAGTTTAGAGGGGGCGCGGCAGTACTTC
cdr3_aa: CASSLEGARQYF
d_call: TRBD1
clone_size: many
j_call: TRBJ2-7
v_call: TRBV12-3/TRBV12-4

cdr3_nt: TGCGCCAGCAGCCAAGTAACCAGCACAGATACGCAGTATTTT
cdr3_aa: CASSQVTSTDTQYF
d_call: -
clone_size: -
j_call: TRBJ2-3
v_call: TRBV4-3

cdr3_nt: TGTGCCAGCAACTTCGGCACTAGCGCGGATACGCAGTATTTT
cdr3_aa: CASNFGTSADTQYF
d_call: TRBD2
clone_size: few
j_call: TRBJ2-3
v_call: TRBV12-3/TRBV12-4

cdr3_nt: TGCAGTGGATGCCAGGGGCCTTCTCAGCCCCAGCATTTT
cdr3_aa: CSGCQGPSQPQHF
d_call: -
clone_size: -
j_call: TRBJ1-5
v_call: TRBV20-1

cdr3_nt: TGTGCCAGCAGGCTCGGGACAGTTAACACCGGGGAGCTGTTTTTT
cdr3_aa: CASRLGTVNTGELFF
d_call: TRBD1
clone_size: -
j_call: TRBJ2-2
v_call: TRBV11-2

cdr3_nt: TGTGCCAGCAGCCCCCGGAGACGAGGAGCTTTCTTT
cdr3_aa: CASSPRRRGAFF
d_call: -
clone_size: -
j_call: TRBJ1-1
v_call: TRBV21-1

cdr3_nt: TGTGCCAGCAGCCAAGGGGCTAGCGGGAGTACAGATACGCAGTATTTT
cdr3_aa: CASSQGASGSTDTQYF
d_call: TRBD2
clone_size: -
j_call: TRBJ2-3
v_call: TRBV4-2

cdr3_nt: TGTGCCAGCAGATGGGACAGGGGGAAGGGGCCCCAGCATTTT
cdr3_aa: CASRWDRGKGPQHF
d_call: TRBD1
clone_size: many
j_call: TRBJ1-5
v_call: TRBV2

cdr3_nt: TGTGCCAGCAGTTACGATGCCCCGGGACAGGGGATGGGCACTGAAGCTTTCTTT
cdr3_aa: CASSYDAPGQGMGTEAFF
d_call: TRBD1
clone_size: few
j_call: TRBJ1-1
v_call: TRBV6-2/TRBV6-3

cdr3_nt: TGTGCCAGCAGCTCGACTATCGGGACCCAGTACTTC
cdr3_aa: CASSSTIGTQYF
d_call: -
clone_size: -
j_call: TRBJ2-5
v_call: TRBV12-3/TRBV12-4

cdr3_nt: TGTGCCAGCAGTTACCGCAGGGGGCGAGGAGAGACCCAGTACTTC
cdr3_aa: CASSYRRGRGETQYF
d_call: TRBD1
clone_size: many
j_call: TRBJ2-5
v_call: TRBV6-2/TRBV6-3

cdr3_nt: TGCAGTGCTAGAAGAAGGACGGTTTCCTACGAGCAGTACTTC
cdr3_aa: CSARRRTVSYEQYF
d_call: -
clone_size: -
j_call: TRBJ2-7
v_call: TRBV20-1

cdr3_nt: TGTGCCAGCAGTACAGTCTTGGAGCAGTACTTC
cdr3_aa: CASSTVLEQYF
d_call: -
clone_size: -
j_call: TRBJ2-7
v_call: TRBV6-5

cdr3_nt: TGTGCCAGCAGTGAAATACAGGGTCAGCCCCAGCATTTT
cdr3_aa: CASSEIQGQPQHF
d_call: -
clone_size: many
j_call: TRBJ1-5
v_call: TRBV2

cdr3_nt: TGCAGTGCTAGAGTGAGTAACAATGAGCAGTTCTTC
cdr3_aa: CSARVSNNEQFF
d_call: -
clone_size: few
j_call: TRBJ2-1
v_call: TRBV20-1

cdr3_nt: TGTGCCAGCAGCCAAGATGAAACAGGGGGCCCTCGAGATACGCAGTATTTT
cdr3_aa: CASSQDETGGPRDTQYF
d_call: TRBD1
clone_size: -
j_call: TRBJ2-3
v_call: TRBV4-2

cdr3_nt: TGTGCCAGCAGCTTAATGACAGGAGGGAACCAAGAGACCCAGTACTTC
cdr3_aa: CASSLMTGGNQETQYF
d_call: -
clone_size: -
j_call: TRBJ2-5
v_call: TRBV7-3

cdr3_nt: TGTGCCAGCAGTCCCGGGACTAGCGGGGCAGGGGCCAACTACGAGCAGTACTTC
cdr3_aa: CASSPGTSGAGANYEQYF
d_call: TRBD2
clone_size: -
j_call: TRBJ2-7
v_call: TRBV6-2/TRBV6-3

cdr3_nt: TGTGCCAGCAGCTTCGACAGGGCCGACACTGAAGCTTTCTTT
cdr3_aa: CASSFDRADTEAFF
d_call: TRBD1
clone_size: few
j_call: TRBJ1-1
v_call: TRBV11-2

cdr3_nt: TGTGCCAGCAGCCAATCGTCGGGCGGCGGGTGGTTCTTC
cdr3_aa: CASSQSSGGGWFF
d_call: -
clone_size: -
j_call: TRBJ2-1
v_call: TRBV16

cdr3_nt: TGTGCCATCAGGGCCCTTAGCTCCTACAATGAGCAGTTCTTC
cdr3_aa: CAIRALSSYNEQFF
d_call: -
clone_size: -
j_call: TRBJ2-1
v_call: TRBV10-3

cdr3_nt: TGTGCCAGCAGTGTGGGGTCCCAGACTAGGGCCCAGTACTTC
cdr3_aa: CASSVGSQTRAQYF
d_call: -
clone_size: many
j_call: TRBJ2-5
v_call: TRBV12-3/TRBV12-4

cdr3_nt: TGTGCCAGCAGCTTAGGAGGACTAGCGGAAGAGACCCAGTACTTC
cdr3_aa: CASSLGGLAEETQYF
d_call: TRBD2
clone_size: few
j_call: TRBJ2-5
v_call: TRBV7-2

cdr3_nt: TGCGCCAGCAGCTTGTGGGGCCCTCGGGCGGGGATCCCAGATACGCAGTATTTT
cdr3_aa: CASSLWGPRAGIPDTQYF
d_call: -
clone_size: -
j_call: TRBJ2-3
v_call: TRBV5-1

cdr3_nt: TGTGCCAGCAGCCAAGAGACAGATATAATTAGTGAGCAGTTCTTC
cdr3_aa: CASSQETDIISEQFF
d_call: -
clone_size: -
j_call: TRBJ2-1
v_call: TRBV4-2

cdr3_nt: TGCAGTTCTTACGGGGAGGACTACGAGCAGTACTTC
cdr3_aa: CSSYGEDYEQYF
d_call: -
clone_size: once
j_call: TRBJ2-7
v_call: TRBV20-1

cdr3_nt: TGCAGTGCTAGACAGGGGTCTAGCACAGATACGCAGTATTTT
cdr3_aa: CSARQGSSTDTQYF
d_call: -
clone_size: -
j_call: TRBJ2-3
v_call: TRBV20-1

cdr3_nt: TGTGCCAGCATCTCGGGCCTCTCCTACGAGCAGTACTTC
cdr3_aa: CASISGLSYEQYF
d_call: -
clone_size: -
j_call: TRBJ2-7
v_call: TRBV6-5

cdr3_nt: TGCAGCGTTGGAGGGATCTCCTACGAGCAGTACTTC
cdr3_aa: CSVGGISYEQYF
d_call: -
clone_size: many
j_call: TRBJ2-7
v_call: TRBV29-1

cdr3_nt: TGCAGTGCTAGGCAAGGGGGTAGAGATACGCAGTATTTT
cdr3_aa: CSARQGGRDTQYF
d_call: -
clone_size: -
j_call: TRBJ2-3
v_call: TRBV20-1

cdr3_nt: TGTGCCAGCAGCTTTTTCGGTCGGCGGGAGACAGATACGCAGTATTTT
cdr3_aa: CASSFFGRRETDTQYF
d_call: TRBD2
clone_size: few
j_call: TRBJ2-3
v_call: TRBV11-2